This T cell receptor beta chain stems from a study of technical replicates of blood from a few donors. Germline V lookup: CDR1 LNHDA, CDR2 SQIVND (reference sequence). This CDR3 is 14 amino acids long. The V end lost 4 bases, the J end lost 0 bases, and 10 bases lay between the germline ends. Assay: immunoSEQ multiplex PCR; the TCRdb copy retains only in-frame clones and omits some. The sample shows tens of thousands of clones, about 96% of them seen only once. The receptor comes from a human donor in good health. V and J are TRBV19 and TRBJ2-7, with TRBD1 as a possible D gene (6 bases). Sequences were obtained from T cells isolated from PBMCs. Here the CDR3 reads CASSTDRGSYEQYF. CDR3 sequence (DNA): TGTGCCAGTAGTACGGACAGAGGCTCCTACGAGCAGTACTTC.